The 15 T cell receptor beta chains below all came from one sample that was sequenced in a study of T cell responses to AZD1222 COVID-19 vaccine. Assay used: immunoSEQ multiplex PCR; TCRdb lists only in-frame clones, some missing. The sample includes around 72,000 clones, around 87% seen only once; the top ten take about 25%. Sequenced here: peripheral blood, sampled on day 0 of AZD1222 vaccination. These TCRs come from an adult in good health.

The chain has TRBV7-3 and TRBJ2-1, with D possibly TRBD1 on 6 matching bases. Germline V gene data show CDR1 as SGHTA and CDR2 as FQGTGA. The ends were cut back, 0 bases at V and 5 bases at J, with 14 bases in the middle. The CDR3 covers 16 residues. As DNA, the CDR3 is TGTGCCAGCAGCTTAACGGTACAGGGAAATAACAATGAGCAGTTCTTC. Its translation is CASSLTVQGNNNEQFF.

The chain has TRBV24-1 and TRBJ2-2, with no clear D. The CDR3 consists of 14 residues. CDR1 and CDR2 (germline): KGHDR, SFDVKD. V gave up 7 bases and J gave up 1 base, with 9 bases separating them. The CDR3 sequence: CATRPPGNTGELFF. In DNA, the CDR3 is TGTGCCACCAGGCCGCCGGGGAACACCGGGGAGCTGTTTTTT.

Written as DNA, the CDR3 is TGTGCCAACTTGGGAGGACAGGGGGAAGACGACTATGGCTACACCTTC. It specifies CANLGGQGEDDYGYTF. This chain joins TRBV30 and TRBJ1-2; 10 nucleotides match TRBD1. Germline V lookup: CDR1 GTSNPN, CDR2 SVGIG (reference sequence). J lost 3 bases, V lost 8 bases, and 15 bases had no gene match. This CDR3 is built from 16 residues.

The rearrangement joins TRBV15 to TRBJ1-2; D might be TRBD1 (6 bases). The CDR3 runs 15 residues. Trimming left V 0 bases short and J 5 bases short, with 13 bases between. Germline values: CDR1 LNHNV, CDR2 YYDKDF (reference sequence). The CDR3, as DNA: TGTGCCACCAGCAGAGATTTGGGGGCTCGATATGGCTACACCTTC. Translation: CATSRDLGARYGYTF.

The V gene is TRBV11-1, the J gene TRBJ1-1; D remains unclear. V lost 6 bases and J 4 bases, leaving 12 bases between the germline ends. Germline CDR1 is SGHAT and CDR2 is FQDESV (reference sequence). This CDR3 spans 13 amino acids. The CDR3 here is CASRKMWGTEAFF. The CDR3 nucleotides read TGTGCCAGCAGAAAGATGTGGGGCACTGAAGCTTTCTTT.

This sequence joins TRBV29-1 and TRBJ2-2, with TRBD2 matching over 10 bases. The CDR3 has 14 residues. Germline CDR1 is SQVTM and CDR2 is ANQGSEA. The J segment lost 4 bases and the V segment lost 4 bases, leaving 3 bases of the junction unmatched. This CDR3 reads CSVVKRGGTGELFF. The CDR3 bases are TGCAGCGTTGTCAAGCGGGGGGGCACCGGGGAGCTGTTTTTT.

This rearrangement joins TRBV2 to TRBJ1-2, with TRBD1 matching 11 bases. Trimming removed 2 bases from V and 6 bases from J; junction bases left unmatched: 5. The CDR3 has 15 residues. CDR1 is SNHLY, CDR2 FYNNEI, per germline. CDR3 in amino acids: CASSEPPGQGDGYTF. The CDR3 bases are TGTGCCAGCAGTGAACCCCCGGGACAGGGGGATGGCTACACCTTC.

The CDR3 protein is CASSPMGYTF. DNA of the CDR3: TGTGCCAGCAGCCCAATGGGCTACACCTTC. The rearrangement links TRBV7-9 to TRBJ1-2; no clear D gene. The V gene's germline CDR1 is SEHNR and CDR2 FQNEAQ (reference sequence). The CDR3 sequence is 10 residues long. Between the trimmed V and J ends, which lost 5 bases and 8 bases, there was a span of 6 bases.

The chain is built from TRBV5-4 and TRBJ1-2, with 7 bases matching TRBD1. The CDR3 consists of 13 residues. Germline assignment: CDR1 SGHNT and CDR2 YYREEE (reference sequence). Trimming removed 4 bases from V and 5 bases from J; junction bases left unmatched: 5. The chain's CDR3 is CASSRPGQYGYTF. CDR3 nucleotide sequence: TGTGCCAGCAGCCGTCCGGGACAGTATGGCTACACCTTC.

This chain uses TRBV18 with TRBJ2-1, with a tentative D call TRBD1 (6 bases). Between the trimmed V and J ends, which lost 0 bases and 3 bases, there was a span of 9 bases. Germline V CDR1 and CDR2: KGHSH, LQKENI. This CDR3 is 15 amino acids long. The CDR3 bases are TGTGCCAGCTCACCACCGGTAGGGGGCTACAATGAGCAGTTCTTC. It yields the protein CASSPPVGGYNEQFF.

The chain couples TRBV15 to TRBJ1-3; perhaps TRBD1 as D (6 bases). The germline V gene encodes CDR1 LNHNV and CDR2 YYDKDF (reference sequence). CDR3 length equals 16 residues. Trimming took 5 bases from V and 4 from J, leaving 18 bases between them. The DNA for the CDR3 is TGTGCCACCAGCCTGGGGGCGCGGCTCGACGGAAACACCATATATTTT. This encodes CATSLGARLDGNTIYF.

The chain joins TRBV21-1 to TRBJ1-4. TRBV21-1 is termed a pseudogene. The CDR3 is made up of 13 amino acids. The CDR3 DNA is TGTGCCAGCAGGAGGGGGGTTAATGAAAAACTGTTTTTT. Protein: CASRRGVNEKLFF.

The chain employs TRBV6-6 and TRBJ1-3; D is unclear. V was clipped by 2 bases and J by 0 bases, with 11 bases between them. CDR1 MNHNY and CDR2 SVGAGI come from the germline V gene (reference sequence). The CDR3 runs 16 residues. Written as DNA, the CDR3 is TGTGCCAGCAGTTACAGGAGAACAGACTCTGGAAACACCATATATTTT. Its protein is CASSYRRTDSGNTIYF.

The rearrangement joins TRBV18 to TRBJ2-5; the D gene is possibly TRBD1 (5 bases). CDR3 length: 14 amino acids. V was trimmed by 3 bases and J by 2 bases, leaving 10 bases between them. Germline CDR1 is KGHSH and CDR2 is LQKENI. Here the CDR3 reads CASSPLRGQETQYF. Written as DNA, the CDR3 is TGTGCCAGCTCACCCCTAAGGGGACAAGAGACCCAGTACTTC.

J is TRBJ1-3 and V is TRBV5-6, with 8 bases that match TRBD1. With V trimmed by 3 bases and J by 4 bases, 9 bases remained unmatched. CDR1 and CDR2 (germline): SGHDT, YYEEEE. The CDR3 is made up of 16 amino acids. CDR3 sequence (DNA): TGTGCCAGCAGCTCCCACCTAGACAGGGGAGGAAACACCATATATTTT. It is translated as CASSSHLDRGGNTIYF.